These 3 T cell receptor beta chains came from one sample sequenced in a study of cytomegalovirus exposure and HLA in healthy donors. The PCR employed 60 Vbeta primers together with 13 Jbeta primers. Data came from immunoSEQ multiplex PCR; TCRdb stores just in-frame clones and leaves some out. In the table there are about 140,000 clones, roughly 80% of which are singletons. The sequencing input was PBMCs. Receptors were obtained from a man aged 40-50 years in good health and CMV-seronegative.

This clone appeared once. The chain recombines TRBV7-9 with TRBJ2-2; possibly TRBD2 for D (5 bases). V was trimmed by 5 bases and J by 3 bases, leaving 13 bases between them. Germline assignment: CDR1 SEHNR and CDR2 FQNEAQ (reference sequence). There are 15 residues in the CDR3. Here the CDR3 DNA reads TGTGCCAGCAGCCCGTCCTCGGGGTACACCGGGGAGCTGTTTTTT. It encodes CASSPSSGYTGELFF.

The chain has TRBV19 and TRBJ1-1; the D is unclear. V shed 6 bases and J shed 4 bases, with 12 bases lying between them. Germline CDR1 LNHDA, CDR2 SQIVND (reference sequence). CDR3 size: 13 residues. The DNA for the CDR3 is TGTGCCAGTAGCCCCTCGTTTTTCACTGAAGCTTTCTTT. As protein: CASSPSFFTEAFF. The variable domain in full, with the rest retrieved from reference TRBV19 and TRBJ1-1, is DGGITQSPKYLFRKEGQNVTLSCEQNLNHDAMYWYRQDPGQGLRLIYYSQIVNDFQKGDIAEGYSVSREKKESFPLTVTSAQKNPTAFYLCASSPSFFTEAFFGQGTRLTVV.

The V gene is TRBV2, the J gene TRBJ2-1; 13 bases fit TRBD2. Germline CDR1 SNHLY, CDR2 FYNNEI. Losses at the gene ends were 8 bases for V and 4 bases for J; bases not matched to a gene: 20. The CDR3 consists of 20 residues. CDR3 amino acids: CASAKGKRLAGGENYNEQFF. Written as DNA, the CDR3 is TGTGCCAGCGCCAAGGGTAAGAGACTAGCGGGGGGTGAGAATTACAATGAGCAGTTCTTC.